Presented here are 12 T cell receptor beta chains from one specimen sequenced in a study of blood T cell repertoires in COVID-19. The method was immunoSEQ multiplex PCR; TCRdb's version includes in-frame clones alone and lacks a portion of them. The data contain some 200,000 clones, 84% of them singletons. Specimen: peripheral blood. Source of these receptors: a human donor in a cohort sampled during active COVID-19.

J is TRBJ2-1 and V is TRBV30; 9 nucleotides align to TRBD2. The germline V gene encodes CDR1 GTSNPN and CDR2 SVGIG (reference sequence). This CDR3 region has 15 residues. V trimming: 4 bases; J trimming: 12 bases; junction bases outside the gene matches: 16. CDR3 region: CAWKVAGEGSRVQFF. The CDR3 DNA reads TGTGCCTGGAAGGTAGCGGGAGAGGGGAGTAGGGTGCAGTTCTTC. Full variable domain (rest looked up from reference TRBV30 and TRBJ2-1): SQTIHQWPATLVQPVGSPLSLECTVEGTSNPNLYWYRQAAGRGLQLLFYSVGIGQISSEVPQNLSASRPQDRQFILSSKKLLLSDSGFYLCAWKVAGEGSRVQFFGPGTRLTVL.

This clone was observed a single time. The gene calls are TRBV20-1 and TRBJ1-2; D may be TRBD1 (5 bases). The germline V gene encodes CDR1 DFQATT and CDR2 SNEGSKA (reference sequence). This CDR3 is 11 amino acids long. Trimming left V 0 bases short and J 13 bases short, with 12 bases between. DNA for the CDR3: TGCAGTGCTAGAGATAAGGGGAAGGGCACCTTC. Translation gives CSARDKGKGTF.

The chain employs TRBV5-1 and TRBJ1-1; D not resolved. In germline, CDR1 is SGHRS, CDR2 YFSETQ. There are 13 residues in the CDR3. The V gene lost 6 bases and the J gene lost 5 bases, with 14 bases spanning the gap. CDR3 region: CASNPAGRTEAFF. For the CDR3, the DNA is TGCGCCAGCAACCCCGCGGGTAGAACTGAAGCTTTCTTT. Full variable domain (outside the CDR3, taken from reference TRBV5-1 and TRBJ1-1): KAGVTQTPRYLIKTRGQQVTLSCSPISGHRSVSWYQQTPGQGLQFLFEYFSETQRNKGNFPGRFSGRQFSNSRSEMNVSTLELGDSALYLCASNPAGRTEAFFGQGTRLTVV.

This chain connects TRBV5-1 to TRBJ2-7, with TRBD2 matching over 8 bases. CDR3 length equals 15 residues. Germline CDR1 is SGHRS and CDR2 is YFSETQ. V trimming: 0 bases; J trimming: 5 bases; junction bases outside the gene matches: 7. CDR3 DNA: TGCGCCAGCAGCTTGGTTAGCGGGACGCAGAACGAGCAGTACTTC. As protein: CASSLVSGTQNEQYF.

This clone was seen just once. The CDR3 sequence: CASSQRLAGGYNEQFF. The CDR3 DNA is TGCGCCAGCAGCCAAAGACTAGCGGGAGGATACAATGAGCAGTTCTTC. The chain uses TRBV4-1 and TRBJ2-1; 13 bases match TRBD2. Germline values: CDR1 MGHRA, CDR2 YSYEKL. The trim removed 2 bases at V and 4 bases at J, leaving 2 bases unmatched. The CDR3 consists of 16 residues.

The chain has TRBV7-8 and TRBJ2-7; D not resolved. In germline, CDR1 is SGHVS, CDR2 FQNEAQ. The CDR3 is 14 residues long. V was trimmed by 5 bases and J by 0 bases, leaving 11 bases between them. The CDR3 DNA reads TGTGCCAGCAGCCGGCCCGACAACTCCTACGAGCAGTACTTC. It translates to CASSRPDNSYEQYF.

This chain links TRBV4-1 with TRBJ2-3, with 9 bases that match TRBD2. The CDR3 consists of 17 residues. The V gene end was trimmed by 4 bases and the J gene end by 1 base; junction bases not matched to a gene: 9. Per germline, CDR1 MGHRA and CDR2 YSYEKL. The DNA for the CDR3 is TGCGCCAGCAGCCCCAGGGGGGCTAGCGGGGGCACAGATACGCAGTATTTT. Translation gives CASSPRGASGGTDTQYF.

The V gene is TRBV30, the J gene TRBJ1-1; TRBD1 is a possible D gene (6 bases). Trimming took off 2 bases at V and 0 bases at J, with 16 bases between the two ends. The CDR3 runs to 16 residues. Germline lookup yields CDR1 GTSNPN and CDR2 SVGIG (reference sequence). CDR3: CAWSWKPDSLNTEAFF. CDR3 in DNA: TGTGCCTGGAGTTGGAAACCGGACAGTTTGAACACTGAAGCTTTCTTT.

The V gene is TRBV5-6, the J gene TRBJ1-2; 7 positions match TRBD1. The V and J ends lost 6 bases and 4 bases, in that order; junction bases with no gene match: 12. The CDR3 runs to 15 residues. The germline V gene has CDR1 SGHDT and CDR2 YYEEEE. CDR3 protein: CASTHGGGVGYGYTF. CDR3 in DNA: TGTGCCAGCACCCACGGAGGGGGCGTCGGCTATGGCTACACCTTC.

V and J are TRBV7-2 and TRBJ2-7, with D perhaps TRBD2 (5 bases). The CDR3 has 14 amino acids. V was cut by 7 bases and J by 3 bases, with 16 bases left in between. Germline lookup yields CDR1 SGHTA and CDR2 FQGNSA. CDR3 sequence: CASTDPAEIYEQYF. The DNA of the CDR3 is TGTGCCAGCACCGATCCAGCGGAGATCTACGAGCAGTACTTC.

This chain uses TRBV19 with TRBJ2-3; 8 bases align to TRBD2. Germline V CDR1 and CDR2: LNHDA, SQIVND (reference sequence). The V segment lost 6 bases and the J segment 0 bases; nucleotides outside the gene matches: 2. This CDR3 has 14 residues. DNA of the CDR3: TGTGCCAGTAGCTCTAGCGGGAGCACAGATACGCAGTATTTT. Its protein is CASSSSGSTDTQYF.

The gene calls are TRBV11-2 and TRBJ2-7, with 8 bases identical to TRBD1. Per germline, CDR1 SGHAT and CDR2 FQNNGV. Trimming removed 8 bases from V and 6 bases from J; junction bases left unmatched: 9. The CDR3 is 13 amino acids. The CDR3 DNA is TGTGCCAGCGAACAGGGGGTTCTAGGCGAGCAGTACTTC. Its protein is CASEQGVLGEQYF.